Listed below are T cell receptor beta chains from one sample, sequenced in a study of blood T cell repertoires in COVID-19. Here immunoSEQ multiplex PCR was the method, and the copy in TCRdb shows in-frame clones only, minus some. The sample records roughly 200,000 clones, about 85% being singletons. The sequenced sample was peripheral blood. These receptors were obtained from a woman aged 40 to 50 with COVID-19, enrolled during active disease. Both conserved end residues are trimmed from each CDR3. Fields, in order: V gene, J gene, CDR3 protein.

>TRBV12-3/TRBV12-4|TRBJ1-1
ASSFMNTEAF
>TRBV19|TRBJ1-2
ASRPSPGQDRVTFYGYT
>TRBV5-1|TRBJ1-2
ASSFFGTGQGYT
>TRBV29-1|TRBJ1-1
SVDHRPLGVFEAF
>TRBV11-2|TRBJ1-2
ASSSQGFRLT
>TRBV7-8|TRBJ2-6
ASSLGDNPGANVLT
>TRBV6-5|TRBJ2-3
ASTGDTDTQY
>TRBV6-5|TRBJ2-3
ASSYLQGTDTQY
>TRBV10-3|TRBJ2-7
AISQIQGVSGSSYEQY
>TRBV27|TRBJ1-6
ASSLSMTGYNSPLH
>TRBV6-5|TRBJ1-2
ASSYSYRASNYGYT
>TRBV11-2|TRBJ2-1
ASSYGTEGLAGGYNEQF
>TRBV21-1|TRBJ1-1
ASSKVEGTEMNTEAF
>TRBV11-2|TRBJ2-7
ASSPAGTFYEQY
>TRBV5-1|TRBJ1-3
ASSYGQPRNTIY
>TRBV13|TRBJ1-2
ASSRTANYGYT
>TRBV19|TRBJ1-1
ASSPWTGTMNTEAF
>TRBV13|TRBJ2-7
ASSQPSGYEQY
>TRBV29-1|TRBJ1-2
SVRQGAGGYT
>TRBV15|TRBJ2-7
ATSKDRGPYEQY
>TRBV5-1|TRBJ2-7
ASSSLSGTRNEQY
>TRBV5-1|TRBJ2-5
ASSLGIGSEQETQY
>TRBV19|TRBJ2-5
ASSTARGRETQY
>TRBV5-4|TRBJ2-5
ASSLGVQETQY
>TRBV11-1|TRBJ2-7
ASSRDRTRGAYEQY
>TRBV2|TRBJ2-3
ASRTSGVVDTQY